The clone carrying this T cell receptor (beta chain) is categorized as medium-sized. Its antigen is not known. The ends lost 9 bases at V and 2 bases at J; junction bases unmatched: 15. CDR3 size: 16 residues. Germline CDR1 reads ENHRY; CDR2 reads SYGVKD. The data derive from a study of circulating CD8 cells and anti-PD-1 response in melanoma. Using approximately 15 ng of total RNA, TCR libraries were made with the QIAseq Immune Repertoire TCR panel. TCRdb called the reads again in MiXCR, with one record for every CDR3 protein. The data contain 450 to 700 distinct CDR3 sequences, 4.5% to 7% of them singletons. Live CD3+CD8+TCRalphabeta+ cells were sorted into four subsets by PD-1 and/or TIGIT. Study-wide points: Generally, no replicate experiments were performed. Clonotype sharing was highest between DPOS and TIGIT subsets.

The source was CD8+ T cells from PBMCs, collected at baseline or after one month of anti-PD-1 therapy (not recorded which). This rearrangement joins TRBV10-3 to TRBJ2-7; 8 nucleotides align to TRBD1. The clonotype comes from a human donor with melanoma. CDR3 in DNA: TGTGCCATTACCATGCATACAGGGGGTGAGACCTACGAGCAGTACTTC. It translates to CAITMHTGGETYEQYF.